Listed below are T cell receptor beta chains from one sample, sequenced in a study of beta chain features in type 1 diabetes. Profiled with immunoSEQ multiplex PCR; TCRdb holds only in-frame clones, not every one. The sample consists of fewer than 900,000 clones, roughly 17% of them appearing once. The sequencing sample was made of naive CD4+ T cells from blood. Receptors were obtained from a young woman in good health. Each CDR3 is given with its conserved first and last residue. A D gene is named only where the DNA matches it firmly. A row's size may be missing; if present it is once, few, many or a size class.

J: TRBJ2-7; D: TRBD1; V: TRBV27; size: few; CDR3: CASSLWGQTSYEQYF; DNA: TGTGCCAGCAGTTTATGGGGACAGACTTCCTACGAGCAGTACTTC
J: TRBJ2-1; D: TRBD2; V: TRBV5-1; size: NA; CDR3: CASSFTGGPGEQFF; DNA: TGCGCCAGCAGCTTCACGGGAGGGCCAGGTGAGCAGTTCTTC
J: TRBJ2-1; D: NA; V: TRBV7-2; size: few; CDR3: CASSLEGTYNEQFF; DNA: TGTGCCAGCAGCTTAGAGGGGACCTACAATGAGCAGTTCTTC
J: TRBJ2-2; D: TRBD2; V: TRBV7-8; size: few; CDR3: CASSLARLAGNGELFF; DNA: TGTGCCAGCAGCTTAGCGCGGTTAGCGGGTAACGGGGAGCTGTTTTTT
J: TRBJ1-2; D: NA; V: TRBV21-1; size: once; CDR3: CASSKRPAGGNYGYTF; DNA: TGTGCCAGCAGCAAGAGACCCGCTGGCGGGAACTATGGCTACACCTTC
J: TRBJ2-3; D: TRBD2; V: TRBV7-9; size: NA; CDR3: CASSWGGPDTQYF; DNA: TGTGCCAGCAGTTGGGGGGGTCCCGATACGCAGTATTTT
J: TRBJ2-5; D: NA; V: TRBV6-7; size: few; CDR3: CASSYNSRWTQYF; DNA: TGTGCCAGCAGTTATAACTCCCGCTGGACCCAGTACTTC
J: TRBJ1-5; D: NA; V: TRBV19; size: NA; CDR3: CASSIGRSNQPQHF; DNA: TGTGCCAGTAGTATCGGCAGGTCTAATCAGCCCCAGCATTTT
J: TRBJ2-7; D: NA; V: TRBV5-1; size: few; CDR3: CASSLSLISMTSSYEQYF; DNA: TGCGCCAGCAGCTTATCGCTAATTAGTATGACTTCGTCCTACGAGCAGTACTTC
J: TRBJ2-1; D: TRBD1; V: TRBV18; size: NA; CDR3: CASSLSPGQGNNEQFF; DNA: TGTGCCAGCTCGCTGTCTCCAGGACAGGGGAACAATGAGCAGTTCTTC
J: TRBJ2-7; D: NA; V: TRBV15; size: NA; CDR3: CATSRDSGYEQYF; DNA: TGTGCCACCAGCAGAGATTCGGGCTACGAGCAGTACTTC
J: TRBJ1-5; D: NA; V: TRBV6-6; size: few; CDR3: CASSYSQNQPQHF; DNA: TGTGCCAGCAGTTACTCGCAGAATCAGCCCCAGCATTTT
J: TRBJ2-2; D: NA; V: TRBV9; size: NA; CDR3: CASSVGYGGELFF; DNA: TGTGCCAGCAGCGTAGGATACGGCGGGGAGCTGTTTTTT
J: TRBJ2-3; D: NA; V: TRBV2; size: NA; CDR3: CASRSRTDTQYF; DNA: TGTGCCAGCAGGTCCCGCACAGATACGCAGTATTTT
J: TRBJ2-2; D: NA; V: TRBV28; size: NA; CDR3: CASSLGQGHTGELFF; DNA: TGTGCCAGCAGTTTAGGGCAGGGTCACACCGGGGAGCTGTTTTTT
J: TRBJ2-1; D: TRBD2; V: TRBV19; size: few; CDR3: CASSPPGLYNEQFF; DNA: TGTGCCAGTAGTCCACCGGGACTATACAATGAGCAGTTCTTC
J: TRBJ2-3; D: NA; V: TRBV9; size: NA; CDR3: CASSVGLAYTDTQYF; DNA: TGTGCCAGCAGCGTCGGACTGGCATACACAGATACGCAGTATTTT
J: TRBJ2-5; D: NA; V: TRBV11-2; size: few; CDR3: CASSTQGKETQYF; DNA: TGTGCCAGCAGCACACAAGGGAAAGAGACCCAGTACTTC
J: TRBJ1-2; D: NA; V: TRBV4-3; size: NA; CDR3: CASSQTGNYGYTF; DNA: TGCGCCAGCAGCCAAACAGGGAACTATGGCTACACCTTC
J: TRBJ2-7; D: NA; V: TRBV27; size: NA; CDR3: CASSPKSGTGMGYEQYF; DNA: TGTGCCAGCAGCCCAAAAAGCGGGACAGGTATGGGGTACGAGCAGTACTTC
J: TRBJ1-3; D: NA; V: TRBV7-3; size: NA; CDR3: CASSLPGSGNTIYF; DNA: TGTGCCAGCAGCCTCCCAGGGTCGGGAAACACCATATATTTT
J: TRBJ2-7; D: TRBD1; V: TRBV11-2; size: NA; CDR3: CASSPDRVREQYF; DNA: TGTGCCAGCAGCCCAGACAGGGTTCGCGAGCAGTACTTC
J: TRBJ1-2; D: NA; V: TRBV6-5; size: NA; CDR3: CASMRGGANYGYTF; DNA: TGTGCCAGCATGAGGGGGGGAGCTAACTATGGCTACACCTTC
J: TRBJ1-2; D: NA; V: TRBV7-2; size: few; CDR3: CASSPRIGYGYTF; DNA: TGTGCCAGCAGCCCTCGTATAGGGTATGGCTACACCTTC
J: TRBJ2-2; D: NA; V: TRBV9; size: NA; CDR3: CASSVDWTLGRGGELFF; DNA: TGTGCCAGCAGCGTAGATTGGACTTTAGGGCGGGGCGGGGAGCTGTTTTTT
J: TRBJ2-3; D: NA; V: TRBV4-2; size: NA; CDR3: CASSQGRGYTDTQYF; DNA: TGTGCCAGCAGCCAAGGTCGTGGTTACACAGATACGCAGTATTTT
J: TRBJ2-1; D: TRBD2; V: TRBV13; size: few; CDR3: CASSFTSGPYNEQFF; DNA: TGTGCCAGCAGCTTCACTAGCGGACCCTACAATGAGCAGTTCTTC
J: TRBJ1-4; D: NA; V: TRBV11-2; size: NA; CDR3: CASSLDWTDEKLFF; DNA: TGTGCCAGCAGCTTAGATTGGACGGATGAAAAACTGTTTTTT
J: TRBJ2-3; D: NA; V: TRBV9; size: NA; CDR3: CASRRGPNADTQYF; DNA: TGTGCCAGCAGGCGGGGACCTAATGCAGATACGCAGTATTTT
J: TRBJ2-3; D: TRBD2; V: TRBV5-4; size: NA; CDR3: CASSPKLIAGSTDTQYF; DNA: TGCGCCAGCAGCCCCAAGCTGATAGCGGGAAGCACAGATACGCAGTATTTT
J: TRBJ2-5; D: NA; V: TRBV28; size: few; CDR3: CASSSHPQQETQYF; DNA: TGTGCCAGCAGTTCCCACCCACAACAAGAGACCCAGTACTTC
J: TRBJ2-3; D: NA; V: TRBV11-2; size: NA; CDR3: CASSLSSTDTQYF; DNA: TGTGCCAGCAGCTTATCCAGCACAGATACGCAGTATTTT
J: TRBJ2-2; D: NA; V: TRBV4-3; size: few; CDR3: CASSHAANTGELFF; DNA: TGCGCCAGCAGCCACGCCGCGAACACCGGGGAGCTGTTTTTT
J: TRBJ1-2; D: TRBD1; V: TRBV4-2; size: few; CDR3: CASNAQGAGGYTF; DNA: TGTGCCAGCAACGCTCAGGGGGCGGGCGGCTACACCTTC
J: TRBJ2-3; D: TRBD1; V: TRBV7-3; size: NA; CDR3: CASSPQGADTQYF; DNA: TGTGCCAGCAGCCCGCAGGGGGCAGATACGCAGTATTTT
J: TRBJ2-5; D: NA; V: TRBV5-1; size: NA; CDR3: CASSPRINQETQYF; DNA: TGCGCCAGCAGCCCCCGGATAAACCAAGAGACCCAGTACTTC
J: TRBJ1-5; D: TRBD1; V: TRBV7-9; size: few; CDR3: CASSSGGGRGPQHF; DNA: TGTGCCAGCAGCTCAGGAGGGGGCCGGGGGCCCCAGCATTTT
J: TRBJ2-7; D: NA; V: TRBV7-3; size: NA; CDR3: CASSFLGARYEQYF; DNA: TGTGCCAGCAGCTTCCTCGGAGCCCGCTACGAGCAGTACTTC
J: TRBJ1-2; D: NA; V: TRBV2; size: NA; CDR3: CASSQSQANYGYTF; DNA: TGTGCCAGCAGCCAAAGCCAGGCTAACTATGGCTACACCTTC
J: TRBJ1-4; D: NA; V: TRBV7-6; size: few; CDR3: CASSLGRFRATNEKLFF; DNA: TGTGCCAGCAGCTTAGGGCGTTTTAGAGCAACTAATGAAAAACTGTTTTTT
J: TRBJ2-2; D: NA; V: TRBV5-5; size: NA; CDR3: CASSRLRNTGELFF; DNA: TGTGCCAGCAGCAGGCTTCGAAACACCGGGGAGCTGTTTTTT
J: TRBJ2-1; D: NA; V: TRBV10-3; size: few; CDR3: CASSPGLTGNEQFF; DNA: TGTGCCAGCAGCCCCGGACTTACAGGCAATGAGCAGTTCTTC